The 20 T cell receptor beta chains listed next were all sequenced from one sample in a study of CD4 T cells in relation to SARS-CoV-2 and coronaviruses. CD4+ T cells from unexposed donors were obtained before the COVID-19 pandemic (2011-2018). Measured with immunoSEQ multiplex PCR; TCRdb has only the in-frame clones, and not every one. The sample shows tens of thousands of clones, roughly 93% of them seen only once. Sample: naive CD4+ T cells from PBMCs. Subset specified: naive CD4+ T cells isolated by negative enrichment. Receptors originate from a human donor in good health.

The chain carries TRBV24-1 and TRBJ1-1; D ambiguous. The V and J ends lost 5 bases and 1 base respectively, with 4 bases between them. The CDR3 spans 12 residues. The germline gives CDR1 KGHDR, CDR2 SFDVKD. The DNA for the CDR3 is TGTGCCACCAGTGGACAGAACACTGAAGCTTTCTTT. Protein: CATSGQNTEAFF.

In nucleotides, the CDR3 is TGTGCCAGCTCACCGAGTGCCACAGATACGCAGTATTTT. Translation gives CASSPSATDTQYF. The rearrangement links TRBV18 to TRBJ2-3; D unresolved. The germline V gene has CDR1 KGHSH and CDR2 LQKENI. The CDR3 spans 13 residues. V was trimmed by 3 bases and J by 2 bases, leaving 6 bases between them.

The V call is TRBV28, the J call TRBJ2-1, with D perhaps TRBD2 (6 bases). Germline-derived CDR1 and CDR2 are MDHEN and SYDVKM. The CDR3 runs 13 residues. The V end lost 6 bases, the J end lost 9 bases, and 15 bases lay between the germline ends. CDR3 sequence (DNA): TGTGCCAGCAGGCCAGACCCGGGACTTGAGCAGTTCTTC. Its translation: CASRPDPGLEQFF. Complete variable domain (other parts from reference TRBV28 and TRBJ2-1): DVKVTQSSRYLVKRTGEKVFLECVQDMDHENMFWYRQDPGLGLRLIYFSYDVKMKEKGDIPEGYSVSREKKERFSLILESASTNQTSMYLCASRPDPGLEQFFGPGTRLTVL.

The rearrangement uses TRBV7-8 and TRBJ2-2; D may be TRBD2 (5 bases). Trimming removed 3 bases from V and 6 bases from J, with 20 bases in between. CDR3 length: 17 amino acids. Germline assignment: CDR1 SGHVS and CDR2 FQNEAQ. CDR3 in DNA: TGTGCCAGCAGCTTCAAAGCTTTCGGGGTTTGGTCCGGGGAGCTGTTTTTT. Protein sequence: CASSFKAFGVWSGELFF.

The rearrangement joins TRBV7-3 to TRBJ2-3; the D is unclear. CDR1 and CDR2 (germline): SGHTA, FQGTGA. V lost 1 base and J lost 6, with 5 bases in between. The CDR3 loop spans 12 amino acids. In DNA form, the CDR3 reads TGTGCCAGCAGCTTAATGTTCGATACGCAGTATTTT. It specifies CASSLMFDTQYF.

V gene TRBV27 combines with J gene TRBJ1-5; D unclear. The V end was cut by 5 bases, the J end by 5 bases, with 10 bases between. CDR3 length: 13 amino acids. Germline CDR1 is MNHEY and CDR2 is SMNVEV (reference sequence). The CDR3 bases are TGTGCCAGCAGTCCGATGCGCGATCAGCCCCAGCATTTT. It yields the protein CASSPMRDQPQHF.

The V call is TRBV9, the J call TRBJ2-7, with a weak D call TRBD2 (6 bases). Germline V gene lookup returns CDR1 SGDLS and CDR2 YYNGEE. The CDR3 contains 15 residues. Deletions cut 0 bases from V and 2 bases from J, with 12 bases between. The CDR3 DNA reads as TGTGCCAGCAGCGTAGGGCAGGGACTGACCTACGAGCAGTACTTC. Translated, it gives CASSVGQGLTYEQYF.

In its sample, this clone was seen once. This rearrangement joins TRBV7-3 to TRBJ2-3; D uncertain. CDR3 length: 14 amino acids. Trimming cost V 5 bases and J 4 bases, with 13 bases left between them. Germline values: CDR1 SGHTA, CDR2 FQGTGA. The DNA for the CDR3 is TGTGCCAGCAGCGCAGCAATCTTGGCAGATACGCAGTATTTT. Translating it yields CASSAAILADTQYF. Combining the CDR3 with reference TRBV7-3 and TRBJ2-3 gives the whole variable domain GAGVSQTPSNKVTEKGKYVELRCDPISGHTALYWYRQSLGQGPEFLIYFQGTGAADDSGLPNDRFFAVRPEGSVSTLKIQRTERGDSAVYLCASSAAILADTQYFGPGTRLTVL.

This clone was detected only once. The chain carries TRBV19 and TRBJ1-5, with TRBD1 as a possible D gene (6 bases). CDR3 length equals 15 residues. The germline gives CDR1 LNHDA, CDR2 SQIVND (reference sequence). V was clipped by 3 bases and J by 6 bases, with 15 bases between them. CDR3 region: CASSISRQALQPQHF. The CDR3 coding sequence is TGTGCCAGTAGTATTAGTCGACAGGCACTTCAGCCCCAGCATTTT.

V usage is TRBV19 and J usage is TRBJ2-2; D gene uncertain. This CDR3 region has 14 residues. Trimming stripped 1 base from V and 5 bases from J, with 8 bases between. The germline V gene encodes CDR1 LNHDA and CDR2 SQIVND (reference sequence). CDR3: CASSIGRRTGELFF. CDR3 in DNA: TGTGCCAGTAGTATAGGACGTAGAACCGGGGAGCTGTTTTTT.

The J gene is TRBJ2-3, the V gene TRBV18, with D perhaps being TRBD1 or TRBD2 (6 bases each). CDR3 length: 14 residues. The germline CDR1 and CDR2 sequences are KGHSH and LQKENI. Between the trimmed V and J ends, which lost 6 bases and 3 bases, there was a span of 13 bases. This CDR3 reads CASSSGGRTDTQYF. The DNA of the CDR3 is TGTGCCAGCTCGTCTGGGGGGCGGACAGATACGCAGTATTTT.

V gene TRBV6-6 combines with J gene TRBJ1-5, with D possibly being TRBD1 (5 bases). V was clipped by 6 bases and J by 4 bases, with 13 bases between them. CDR3 length equals 14 residues. Looked up from germline, CDR1 is MNHNY and CDR2 is SVGAGI (reference sequence). The DNA of the CDR3 is TGTGCCAGCAGGACCGGGACCGGGAATCAGCCCCAGCATTTT. It codes for CASRTGTGNQPQHF.

This chain joins TRBV20-1 and TRBJ2-7, with D unclear. The length of the CDR3 is 10 residues. Trimming removed 3 bases from V and 2 bases from J, with 2 bases in between. Germline V lookup: CDR1 DFQATT, CDR2 SNEGSKA (reference sequence). This chain's CDR3 is CSARTYEQYF. The CDR3 DNA reads TGCAGTGCTAGGACCTACGAGCAGTACTTC.

The V gene is TRBV5-1, the J gene TRBJ2-4; 8 bases align to TRBD1. The J segment lost 8 bases and the V segment lost 0 bases, leaving 10 bases of the junction unmatched. CDR3 size: 16 residues. CDR1 is SGHRS, CDR2 YFSETQ, per germline. CDR3 sequence reads: CASSLGTGLEGDIQYF. The CDR3 DNA reads as TGCGCCAGCAGCTTGGGGACAGGGCTGGAGGGAGACATTCAGTACTTC.

V gene TRBV25-1 combines with J gene TRBJ2-3, with D uncertain. CDR1 and CDR2 (germline): MGHDK, SYGVNS. The V end was cut by 3 bases, the J end by 6 bases, with 13 bases between. CDR3 size: 14 residues. This chain's CDR3 is CASSDAPGLDTQYF. The CDR3 DNA is TGTGCCAGCAGTGACGCCCCCGGGCTGGATACGCAGTATTTT.

The genes are TRBV28 and TRBJ2-7; tentative D call: TRBD1 (5 bases). There are 12 residues in the CDR3. With 5 bases removed from V and 6 bases from J, the gap between germline ends came to 11 bases. Germline V gives CDR1 MDHEN, CDR2 SYDVKM. CDR3 bases: TGTGCCAGCAGTCCAGGGCGGCCCGAGCAGTACTTC. Translated, it gives CASSPGRPEQYF.

The rearrangement links TRBV4-2 to TRBJ2-7; 7 bases match TRBD2. V lost 0 bases and J lost 2; bases outside the gene matches: 13. The CDR3 sequence is 18 residues long. Germline V gene data show CDR1 as LGHNA and CDR2 as YNFKEQ. The CDR3 nucleotides are TGTGCCAGCAGCCAAGACAGGACTCGAAGCGGGGATACCTACGAGCAGTACTTC. Its protein product is CASSQDRTRSGDTYEQYF.

This clone turned up a few times. The V call is TRBV28, the J call TRBJ1-2, with 7 nucleotides matching TRBD1. This CDR3 comprises 14 residues. CDR1 is MDHEN, CDR2 SYDVKM, per germline. Unmatched junction bases numbered 10, after V lost 6 bases and J lost 6 bases. The CDR3 DNA reads as TGTGCCAGCAGCCGCAGGGGGGCTAGGAATGGCTACACCTTC. Translation: CASSRRGARNGYTF.

This clone was seen a single time. The V gene is TRBV7-2, the J gene TRBJ2-1, with D perhaps matching TRBD2 (6 bases). This CDR3 contains 15 residues. Trimming removed 0 bases from V and 6 bases from J, with 12 bases in between. CDR1 SGHTA and CDR2 FQGNSA come from the germline V gene. This CDR3 is CASSLAGLTVNEQFF. The DNA for the CDR3 is TGTGCCAGCAGCTTAGCGGGACTCACAGTCAATGAGCAGTTCTTC.

The sample holds a few counts of this clone. The chain recombines TRBV4-1 with TRBJ1-5; D perhaps matches TRBD1 (5 bases). Germline CDR1 and CDR2: MGHRA and YSYEKL. Trimming left V 2 bases short and J 0 bases short, with 14 bases between. CDR3 length: 17 amino acids. CDR3: CASSQPLGGDSNQPQHF. The CDR3 coding sequence is TGCGCCAGCAGCCAACCCTTGGGGGGGGATAGCAATCAGCCCCAGCATTTT.